This record looks at one T cell receptor beta chain sequence and its context. Its antigen remains undetermined. Base qualities are not recorded, but no much larger clone differs from it by a single base. CDR1 and CDR2, looked up from the germline V gene, are SGHDN and FVKESK. A distance of 16 bases separates the germline ends of V and J, which lose 5 bases and 8 bases respectively. The CDR3 sequence holds 15 residues, the cysteine and phenylalanine included. Only the CDR3 part of the read is kept: 45 bases, read in frame from the first base. The sample originates from a study of blood T cell repertoires in COVID-19 (dated by TCRdb to 2018 to 2021). Background on the whole study: Collaborator samples came from the United States, Italy and Spain and covered acute and convalescent phases of COVID-19. The prospective study material was composed of cDNA or gDNA derived from T cells, B-cell-depleted T cells, or PBMCs. Nearly every sample came with metadata listing a de-identified subject ID, COVID-19 status, age in years and sex. A freely available public database, intended as a resource for researchers studying the immune response to SARS-CoV-2, is where the repertoires were released. The dataset comprised deeply sampled blood TCRbeta repertoires from subjects exposed to, actively infected with, or recovered from COVID-19. Where HLA class I and class II types were available, the types were taken from metadata supplied by the sample provider, not from assay-based typing. Samples were obtained from the ongoing ImmuneRACE study (first 160 participants) and from over 1,000 subjects provided by 6 global collaborators. The paper's findings and limits, for the study overall: How much clinical and demographic metadata was included differed by source and by participant, and the metadata was provided uncurated.

Whole blood was collected in K2EDTA tubes by collaborating institutions according to the institutions' own protocols. Collaborator samples were shipped for TCRbeta analysis as frozen whole blood, isolated PBMCs, or DNA extracted from either sample type. The immunoSEQ Assay, a bias-controlled multiplex PCR, was used to amplify TCRbeta CDR3 regions from genomic DNA. Per the source publication's procedure: The number of nucleated cells in each sample was estimated by amplification of reference gene primers within the assay. Sequence reads were collapsed and filtered to measure the absolute abundance of every unique TCRbeta CDR3 rearrangement. For each sample, productive Simpson clonality was calculated by taking the square root of Simpson's diversity index across productive rearrangements. TCRdb limited this immuneACCESS table to in-frame rearrangements with V and J called. A share of clones is missing; checked studies link under half to unresolved V genes, and the rest is unexplained. V and J calls plus clone size are reproduced from that table; the DNA served to infer D and trimming. The table for this sample lists roughly 220,000 clones; 80% to 90% of them were counted only once. The ten most abundant clones make up approximately 20% of the sample.

The clonotype was recovered from a man aged 25 to 40 with active or convalescent COVID-19. The chain uses TRBV14 and TRBJ1-6; perhaps TRBD1 is the D gene, with 6 bases matching. The sequenced sample was peripheral blood. The CDR3 region has the sequence CASSARGGVHSPLHF. DNA sequence: TGTGCCAGCAGCGCCAGGGGAGGGGTGCATTCACCCCTCCACTTT.